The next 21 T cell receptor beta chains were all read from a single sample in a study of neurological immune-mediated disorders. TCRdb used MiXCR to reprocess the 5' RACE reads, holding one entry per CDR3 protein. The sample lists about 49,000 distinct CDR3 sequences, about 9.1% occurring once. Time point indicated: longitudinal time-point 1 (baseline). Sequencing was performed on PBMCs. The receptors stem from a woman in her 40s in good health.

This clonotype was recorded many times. DNA of the CDR3: TGTGCCAGCAGTTCCCCCGGGCAGACGATCGGGGGCTACACCTTC. Amino acid sequence: CASSSPGQTIGGYTF. The chain carries TRBV6-5 and TRBJ1-2; D uncertain. V was shortened by 4 bases and J by 8 bases, with 20 bases between the two germline ends. Germline V gene lookup returns CDR1 MNHEY and CDR2 SVGAGI. The length of the CDR3 is 15 residues.

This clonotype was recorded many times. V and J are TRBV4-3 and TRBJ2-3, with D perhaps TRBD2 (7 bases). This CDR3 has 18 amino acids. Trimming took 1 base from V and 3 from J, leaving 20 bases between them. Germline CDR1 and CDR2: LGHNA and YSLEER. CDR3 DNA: TGCGCCAGCAGCCAAGTATGGGGCCTGGGGGGGGCGACAGATACGCAGTATTTT. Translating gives CASSQVWGLGGATDTQYF.

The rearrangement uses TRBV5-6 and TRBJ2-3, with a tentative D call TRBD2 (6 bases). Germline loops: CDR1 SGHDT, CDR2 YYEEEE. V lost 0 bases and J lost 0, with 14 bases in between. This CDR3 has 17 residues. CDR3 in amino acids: CASSLGLVGGSTDTQYF. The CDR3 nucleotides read TGTGCCAGCAGCTTGGGACTAGTGGGGGGAAGCACAGATACGCAGTATTTT.

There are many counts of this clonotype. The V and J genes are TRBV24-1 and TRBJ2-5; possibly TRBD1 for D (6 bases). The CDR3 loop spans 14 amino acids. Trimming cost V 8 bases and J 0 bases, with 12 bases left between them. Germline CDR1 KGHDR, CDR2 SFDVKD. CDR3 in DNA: TGTGCCACCATGTTGGGGGCCAACCAAGAGACCCAGTACTTC. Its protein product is CATMLGANQETQYF.

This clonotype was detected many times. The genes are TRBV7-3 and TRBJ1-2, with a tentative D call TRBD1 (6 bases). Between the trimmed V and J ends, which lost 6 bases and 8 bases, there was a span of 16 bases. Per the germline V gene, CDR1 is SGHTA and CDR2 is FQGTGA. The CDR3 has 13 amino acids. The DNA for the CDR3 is TGTGCCAGCAGTCAAAGGGGGGCCGGAGGCTACACCTTC. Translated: CASSQRGAGGYTF.

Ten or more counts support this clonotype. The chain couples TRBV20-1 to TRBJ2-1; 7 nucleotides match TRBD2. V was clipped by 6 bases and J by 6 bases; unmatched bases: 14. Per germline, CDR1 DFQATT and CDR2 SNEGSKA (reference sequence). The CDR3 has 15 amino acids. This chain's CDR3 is CSARKAGGGGNEQFF. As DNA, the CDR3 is TGCAGTGCCCGAAAAGCGGGCGGGGGAGGCAATGAGCAGTTCTTC.

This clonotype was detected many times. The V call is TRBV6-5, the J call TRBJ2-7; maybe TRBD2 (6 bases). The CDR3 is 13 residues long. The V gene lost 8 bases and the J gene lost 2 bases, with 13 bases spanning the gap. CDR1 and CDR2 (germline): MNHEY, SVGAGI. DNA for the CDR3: TGTGCCAGCGGCCCGGGGAGGACCTACGAGCAGTACTTC. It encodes CASGPGRTYEQYF.

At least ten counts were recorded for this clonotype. The CDR3 DNA reads as TGCAGTGCTAGAGGGGCCACCGGGACAGGGGGCGGTGGGCCCCAGCATTTT. This gives the protein CSARGATGTGGGGPQHF. This chain uses TRBV20-1 with TRBJ1-5; TRBD1 agrees at 12 bases. The trim removed 1 base at V and 9 bases at J, leaving 13 bases unmatched. Germline values: CDR1 DFQATT, CDR2 SNEGSKA (reference sequence). The CDR3 loop spans 17 amino acids.

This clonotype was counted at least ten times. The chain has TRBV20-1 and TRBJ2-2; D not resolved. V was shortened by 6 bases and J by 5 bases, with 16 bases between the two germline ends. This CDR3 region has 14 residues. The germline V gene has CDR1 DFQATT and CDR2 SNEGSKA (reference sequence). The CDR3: CSAFPRADTGELFF. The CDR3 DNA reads TGCAGTGCCTTCCCTAGGGCAGATACCGGGGAGCTGTTTTTT.

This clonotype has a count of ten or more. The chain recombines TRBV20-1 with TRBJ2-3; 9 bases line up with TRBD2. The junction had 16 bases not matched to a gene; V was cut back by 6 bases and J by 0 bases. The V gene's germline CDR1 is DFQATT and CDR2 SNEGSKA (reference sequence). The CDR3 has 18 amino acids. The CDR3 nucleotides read TGCAGTGCAGCGACTAGCGGCAGCATGCTGTCTAGCACAGATACGCAGTATTTT. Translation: CSAATSGSMLSSTDTQYF.

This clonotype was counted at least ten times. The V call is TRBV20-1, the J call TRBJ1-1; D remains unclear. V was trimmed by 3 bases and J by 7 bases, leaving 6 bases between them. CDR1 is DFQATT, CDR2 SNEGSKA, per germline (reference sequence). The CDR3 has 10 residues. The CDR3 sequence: CSASRVEAFF. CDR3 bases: TGCAGTGCTAGTCGGGTTGAAGCTTTCTTT.

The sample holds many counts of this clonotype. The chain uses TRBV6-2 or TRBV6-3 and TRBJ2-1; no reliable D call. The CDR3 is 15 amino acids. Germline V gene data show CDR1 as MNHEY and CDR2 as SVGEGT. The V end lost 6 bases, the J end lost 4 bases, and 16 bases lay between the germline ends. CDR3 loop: CASRFTPNRYNEQFF. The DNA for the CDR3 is TGTGCCAGCAGATTCACACCGAATAGGTACAATGAGCAGTTCTTC.

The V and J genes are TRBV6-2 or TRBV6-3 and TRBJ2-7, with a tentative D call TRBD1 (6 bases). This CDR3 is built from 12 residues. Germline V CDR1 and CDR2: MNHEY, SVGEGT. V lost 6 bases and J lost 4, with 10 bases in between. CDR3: CASRGTRYEQYF. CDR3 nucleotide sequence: TGTGCCAGCAGGGGGACAAGGTACGAGCAGTACTTC.

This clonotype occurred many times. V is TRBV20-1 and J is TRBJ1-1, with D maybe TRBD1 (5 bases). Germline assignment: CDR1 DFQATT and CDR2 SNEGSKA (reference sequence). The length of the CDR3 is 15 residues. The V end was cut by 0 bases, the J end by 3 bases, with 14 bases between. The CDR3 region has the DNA TGCAGTGCTAGAGACCCAGGGAGGGGTGACACTGAAGCTTTCTTT. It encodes CSARDPGRGDTEAFF.

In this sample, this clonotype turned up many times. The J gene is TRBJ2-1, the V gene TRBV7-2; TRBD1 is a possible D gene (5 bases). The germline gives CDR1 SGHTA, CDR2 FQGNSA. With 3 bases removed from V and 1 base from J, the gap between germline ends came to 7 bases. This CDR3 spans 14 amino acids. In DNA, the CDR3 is TGTGCCAGCAGCTTTAGGGGATCCTACAATGAGCAGTTCTTC. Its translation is CASSFRGSYNEQFF.

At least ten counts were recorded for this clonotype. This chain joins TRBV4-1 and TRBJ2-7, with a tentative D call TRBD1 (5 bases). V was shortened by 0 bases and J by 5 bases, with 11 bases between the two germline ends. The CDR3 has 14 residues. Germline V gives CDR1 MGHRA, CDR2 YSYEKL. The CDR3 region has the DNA TGCGCCAGCAGCCAAGAGGGCAGGGAAAACGAGCAGTACTTC. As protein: CASSQEGRENEQYF.

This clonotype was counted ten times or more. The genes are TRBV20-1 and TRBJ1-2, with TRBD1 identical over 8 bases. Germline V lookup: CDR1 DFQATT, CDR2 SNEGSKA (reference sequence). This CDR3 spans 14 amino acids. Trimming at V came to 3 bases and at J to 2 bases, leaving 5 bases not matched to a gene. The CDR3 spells CSARAGGRNYGYTF. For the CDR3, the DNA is TGCAGTGCTAGGGCAGGGGGCCGAAACTATGGCTACACCTTC.

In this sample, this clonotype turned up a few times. The CDR3 sequence: CASSEQGSNYGYTF. Written as DNA, the CDR3 is TGTGCCAGCAGCGAGCAGGGATCTAACTATGGCTACACCTTC. The chain combines TRBV9 with TRBJ1-2, with a weak D call TRBD1 (5 bases). The CDR3 extends over 14 amino acids. Trimming took off 3 bases at V and 0 bases at J, with 9 bases between the two ends. Looked up from germline, CDR1 is SGDLS and CDR2 is YYNGEE.

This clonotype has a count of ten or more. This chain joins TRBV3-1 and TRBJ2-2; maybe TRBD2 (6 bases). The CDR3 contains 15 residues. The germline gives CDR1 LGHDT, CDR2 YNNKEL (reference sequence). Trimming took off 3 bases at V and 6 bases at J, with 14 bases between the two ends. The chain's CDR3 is CASSHAGDFPGELFF. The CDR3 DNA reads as TGTGCCAGCAGCCACGCCGGGGACTTTCCCGGGGAGCTGTTTTTT.

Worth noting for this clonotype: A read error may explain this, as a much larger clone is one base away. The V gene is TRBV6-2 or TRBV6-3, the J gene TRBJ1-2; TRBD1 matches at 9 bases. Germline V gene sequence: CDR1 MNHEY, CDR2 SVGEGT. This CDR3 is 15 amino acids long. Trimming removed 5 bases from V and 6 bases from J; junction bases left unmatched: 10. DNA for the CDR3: TGTGCCAGCAGTCTGACAGGGGGAGCGAACAATGGCTACACCTTC. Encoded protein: CASSLTGGANNGYTF.

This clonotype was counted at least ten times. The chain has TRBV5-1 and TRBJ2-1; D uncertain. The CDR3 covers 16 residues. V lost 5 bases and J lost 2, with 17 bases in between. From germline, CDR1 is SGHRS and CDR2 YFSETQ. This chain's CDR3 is CASSFGASYPYNEQFF. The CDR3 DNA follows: TGCGCCAGCAGTTTTGGAGCGAGCTATCCCTACAATGAGCAGTTCTTC. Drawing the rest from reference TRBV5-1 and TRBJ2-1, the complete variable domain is KAGVTQTPRYLIKTRGQQVTLSCSPISGHRSVSWYQQTPGQGLQFLFEYFSETQRNKGNFPGRFSGRQFSNSRSEMNVSTLELGDSALYLCASSFGASYPYNEQFFGPGTRLTVL.